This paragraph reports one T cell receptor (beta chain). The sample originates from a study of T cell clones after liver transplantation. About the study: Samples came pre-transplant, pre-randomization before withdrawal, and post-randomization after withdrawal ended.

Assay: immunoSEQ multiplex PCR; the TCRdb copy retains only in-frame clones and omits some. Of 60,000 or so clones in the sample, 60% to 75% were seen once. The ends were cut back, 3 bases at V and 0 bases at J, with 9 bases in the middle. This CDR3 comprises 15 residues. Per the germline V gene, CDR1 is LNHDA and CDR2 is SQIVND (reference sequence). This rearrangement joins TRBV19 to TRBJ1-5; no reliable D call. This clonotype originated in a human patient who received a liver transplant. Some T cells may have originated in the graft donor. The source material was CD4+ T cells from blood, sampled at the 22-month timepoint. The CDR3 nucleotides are TGTGCCAGTAGTATGATGCGGGGTAGCAATCAGCCCCAGCATTTT. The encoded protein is CASSMMRGSNQPQHF.